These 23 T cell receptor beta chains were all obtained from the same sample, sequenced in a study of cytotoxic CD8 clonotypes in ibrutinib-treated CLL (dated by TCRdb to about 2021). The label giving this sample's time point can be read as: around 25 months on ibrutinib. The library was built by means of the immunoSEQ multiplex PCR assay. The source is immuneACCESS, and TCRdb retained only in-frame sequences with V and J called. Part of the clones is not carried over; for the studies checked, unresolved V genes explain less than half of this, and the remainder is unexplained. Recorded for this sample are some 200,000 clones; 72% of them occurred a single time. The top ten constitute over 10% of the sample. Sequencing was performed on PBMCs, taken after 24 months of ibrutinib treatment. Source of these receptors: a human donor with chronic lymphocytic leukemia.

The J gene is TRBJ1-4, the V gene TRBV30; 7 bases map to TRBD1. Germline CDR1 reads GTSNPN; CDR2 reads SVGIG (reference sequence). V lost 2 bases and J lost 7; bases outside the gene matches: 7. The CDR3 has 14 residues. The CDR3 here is CAWSPPGTVEKLFF. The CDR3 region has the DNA TGTGCCTGGAGTCCCCCTGGGACAGTTGAAAAACTGTTTTTT. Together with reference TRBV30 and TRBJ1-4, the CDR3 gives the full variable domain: SQTIHQWPATLVQPVGSPLSLECTVEGTSNPNLYWYRQAAGRGLQLLFYSVGIGQISSEVPQNLSASRPQDRQFILSSKKLLLSDSGFYLCAWSPPGTVEKLFFGSGTQLSVL.

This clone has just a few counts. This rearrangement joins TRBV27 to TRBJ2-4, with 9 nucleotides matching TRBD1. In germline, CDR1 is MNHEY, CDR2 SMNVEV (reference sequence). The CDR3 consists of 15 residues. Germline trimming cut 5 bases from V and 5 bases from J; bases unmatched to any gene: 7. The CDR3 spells CASSPWTGAQNIQYF. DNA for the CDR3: TGTGCCAGCAGTCCCTGGACAGGGGCCCAAAACATTCAGTACTTC.

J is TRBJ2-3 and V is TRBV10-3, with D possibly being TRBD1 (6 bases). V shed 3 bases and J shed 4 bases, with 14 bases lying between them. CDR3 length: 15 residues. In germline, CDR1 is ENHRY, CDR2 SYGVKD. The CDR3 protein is CAISDRTDRPDTQYF. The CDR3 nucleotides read TGTGCCATCAGTGATCGGACAGACCGGCCAGATACGCAGTATTTT.

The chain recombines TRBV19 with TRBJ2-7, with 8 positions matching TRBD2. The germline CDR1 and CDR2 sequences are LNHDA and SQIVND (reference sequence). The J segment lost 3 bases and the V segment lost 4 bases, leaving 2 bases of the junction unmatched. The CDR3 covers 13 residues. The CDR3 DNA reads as TGTGCCAGTAGTAACGCGGGAGGCTACGAGCAGTACTTC. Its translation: CASSNAGGYEQYF. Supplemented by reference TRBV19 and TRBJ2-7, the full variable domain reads DGGITQSPKYLFRKEGQNVTLSCEQNLNHDAMYWYRQDPGQGLRLIYYSQIVNDFQKGDIAEGYSVSREKKESFPLTVTSAQKNPTAFYLCASSNAGGYEQYFGPGTRLTVT.

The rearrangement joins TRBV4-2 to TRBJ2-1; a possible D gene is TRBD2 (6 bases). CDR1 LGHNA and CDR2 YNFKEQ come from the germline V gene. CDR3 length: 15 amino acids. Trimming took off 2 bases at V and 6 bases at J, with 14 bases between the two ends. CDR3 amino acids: CASSQTPGLSNEQFF. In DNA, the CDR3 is TGTGCCAGCAGCCAAACTCCGGGACTTAGCAATGAGCAGTTCTTC.

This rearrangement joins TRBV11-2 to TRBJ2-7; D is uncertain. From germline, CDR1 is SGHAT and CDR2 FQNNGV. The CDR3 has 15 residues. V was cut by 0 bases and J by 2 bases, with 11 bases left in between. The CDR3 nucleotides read TGTGCCAGCAGCTTAGAACAGCTTAGAACCTACGAGCAGTACTTC. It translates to CASSLEQLRTYEQYF.

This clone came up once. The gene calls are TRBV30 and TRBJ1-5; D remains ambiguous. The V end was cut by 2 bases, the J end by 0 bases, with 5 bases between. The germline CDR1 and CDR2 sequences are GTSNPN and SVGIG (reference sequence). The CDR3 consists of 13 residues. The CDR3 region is CAWSNHSNQPQHF. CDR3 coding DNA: TGTGCCTGGAGTAACCATAGCAATCAGCCCCAGCATTTT.

DNA of the CDR3: TGCGCCAGCAGCCAACTTTTTCCGGGACTAGCGGGAGGAACAGATACGCAGTATTTT. Its translation: CASSQLFPGLAGGTDTQYF. The gene calls are TRBV4-3 and TRBJ2-3, with TRBD2 identical over 15 bases. The CDR3 is 19 amino acids. Germline assignment: CDR1 LGHNA and CDR2 YSLEER. V shed 2 bases, J shed 3 bases, and the junction held 9 bases outside the gene matches.

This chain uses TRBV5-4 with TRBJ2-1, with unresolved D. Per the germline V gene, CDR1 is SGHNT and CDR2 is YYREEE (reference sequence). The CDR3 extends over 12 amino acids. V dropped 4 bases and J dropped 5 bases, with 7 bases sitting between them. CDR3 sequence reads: CASSTLNNEQFF. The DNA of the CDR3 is TGTGCCAGCAGCACACTAAACAATGAGCAGTTCTTC. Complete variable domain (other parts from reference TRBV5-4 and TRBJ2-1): ETGVTQSPTHLIKTRGQQVTLRCSSQSGHNTVSWYQQALGQGPQFIFQYYREEENGRGNFPPRFSGLQFPNYSSELNVNALELDDSALYLCASSTLNNEQFFGPGTRLTVL.

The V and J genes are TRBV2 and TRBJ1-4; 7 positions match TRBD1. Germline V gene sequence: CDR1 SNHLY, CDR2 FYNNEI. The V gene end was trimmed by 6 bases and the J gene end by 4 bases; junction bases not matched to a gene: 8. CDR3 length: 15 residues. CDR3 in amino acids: CASREQGTHNEKLFF. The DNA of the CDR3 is TGTGCCAGCAGAGAACAGGGGACGCATAATGAAAAACTGTTTTTT.

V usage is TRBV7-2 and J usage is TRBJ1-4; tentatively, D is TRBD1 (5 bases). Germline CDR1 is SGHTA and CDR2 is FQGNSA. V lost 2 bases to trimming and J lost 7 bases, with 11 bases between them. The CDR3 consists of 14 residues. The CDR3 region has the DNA TGTGCCAGCAGCTTATCTGGGGGTGGTGAAAAACTGTTTTTT. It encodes CASSLSGGGEKLFF.

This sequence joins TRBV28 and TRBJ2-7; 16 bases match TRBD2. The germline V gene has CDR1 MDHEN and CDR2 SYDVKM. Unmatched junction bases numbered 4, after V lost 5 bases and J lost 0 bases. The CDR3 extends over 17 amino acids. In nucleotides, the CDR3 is TGTGCCAGCAGTGGCGGGACTAGCGGGAGGGGCTCCTACGAGCAGTACTTC. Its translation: CASSGGTSGRGSYEQYF.

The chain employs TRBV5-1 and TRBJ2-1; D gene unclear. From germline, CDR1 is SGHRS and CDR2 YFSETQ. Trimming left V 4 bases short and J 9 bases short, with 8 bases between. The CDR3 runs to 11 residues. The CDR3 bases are TGCGCCAGCAGCCTAACGGGTGAGCAGTTCTTC. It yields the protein CASSLTGEQFF.

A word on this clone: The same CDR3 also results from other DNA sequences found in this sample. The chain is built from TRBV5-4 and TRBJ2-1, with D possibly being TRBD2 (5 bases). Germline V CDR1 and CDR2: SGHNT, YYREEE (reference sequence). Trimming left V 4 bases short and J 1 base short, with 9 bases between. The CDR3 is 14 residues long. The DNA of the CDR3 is TGTGCCAGCAGCCTTACTAGTTCCTACAATGAGCAGTTCTTC. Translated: CASSLTSSYNEQFF.

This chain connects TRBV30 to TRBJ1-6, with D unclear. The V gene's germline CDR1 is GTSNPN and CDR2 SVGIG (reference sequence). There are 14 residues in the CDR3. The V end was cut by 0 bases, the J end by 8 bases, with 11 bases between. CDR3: CAWSVGSQYSPLHF. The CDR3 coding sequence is TGTGCCTGGAGTGTTGGCAGCCAATATTCACCCCTCCACTTT.

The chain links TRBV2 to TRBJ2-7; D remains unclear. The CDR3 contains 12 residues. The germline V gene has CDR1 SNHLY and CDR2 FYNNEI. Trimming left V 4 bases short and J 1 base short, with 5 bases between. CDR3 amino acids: CASSGLSYEQYF. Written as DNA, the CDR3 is TGTGCCAGCAGTGGACTTTCCTACGAGCAGTACTTC.

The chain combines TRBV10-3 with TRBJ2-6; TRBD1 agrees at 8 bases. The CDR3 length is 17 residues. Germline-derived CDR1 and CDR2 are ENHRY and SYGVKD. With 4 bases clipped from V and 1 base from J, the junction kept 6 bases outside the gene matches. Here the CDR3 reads CAISASGGGSGANVLTF. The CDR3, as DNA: TGTGCCATCAGTGCCTCAGGGGGCGGTTCTGGGGCCAACGTCCTGACTTTC.

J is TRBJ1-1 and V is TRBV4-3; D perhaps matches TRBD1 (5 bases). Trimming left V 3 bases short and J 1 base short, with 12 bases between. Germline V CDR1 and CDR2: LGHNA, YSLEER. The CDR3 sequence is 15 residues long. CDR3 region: CASSHYRNPNTEAFF. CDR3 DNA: TGCGCCAGCAGCCATTACAGGAACCCGAACACTGAAGCTTTCTTT.

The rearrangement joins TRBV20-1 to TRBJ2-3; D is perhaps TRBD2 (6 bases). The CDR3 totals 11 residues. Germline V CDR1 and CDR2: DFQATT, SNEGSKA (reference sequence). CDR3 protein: CNLLAGNTQYF. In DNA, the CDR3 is TGCAACCTACTGGCGGGAAACACGCAGTATTTT.

As DNA, the CDR3 is TGTGCCAGCAGCCACCGGACAGGGCTGGGGGCTGAAGCTTTCTTT. Its translation: CASSHRTGLGAEAFF. The chain combines TRBV5-4 with TRBJ1-1; 8 nucleotides align to TRBD1. The CDR3 consists of 15 residues. CDR1 SGHNT and CDR2 YYREEE come from the germline V gene (reference sequence). V trimming: 4 bases; J trimming: 6 bases; junction bases outside the gene matches: 11. The full variable domain, its missing parts supplied by reference TRBV5-4 and TRBJ1-1, is ETGVTQSPTHLIKTRGQQVTLRCSSQSGHNTVSWYQQALGQGPQFIFQYYREEENGRGNFPPRFSGLQFPNYSSELNVNALELDDSALYLCASSHRTGLGAEAFFGQGTRLTVV.

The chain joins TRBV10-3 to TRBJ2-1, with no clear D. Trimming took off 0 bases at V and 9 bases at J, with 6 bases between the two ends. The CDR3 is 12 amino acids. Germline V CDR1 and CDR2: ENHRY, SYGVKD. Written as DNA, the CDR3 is TGTGCCATCAGTGAGTCGGATTCTGAGCAGTTCTTC. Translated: CAISESDSEQFF.

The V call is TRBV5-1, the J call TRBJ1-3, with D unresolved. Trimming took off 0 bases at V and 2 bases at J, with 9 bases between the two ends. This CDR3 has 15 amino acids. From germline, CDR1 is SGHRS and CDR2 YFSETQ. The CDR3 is CASSLDQNPGNTIYF. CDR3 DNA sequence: TGCGCCAGCAGCTTGGACCAGAACCCTGGAAACACCATATATTTT.

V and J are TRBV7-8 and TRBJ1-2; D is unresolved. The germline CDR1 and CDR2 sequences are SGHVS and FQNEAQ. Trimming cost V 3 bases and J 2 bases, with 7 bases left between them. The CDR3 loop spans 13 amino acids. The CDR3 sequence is CASSLGKNYGYTF. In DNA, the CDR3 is TGTGCCAGCAGCTTGGGGAAAAACTATGGCTACACCTTC.